This T cell receptor (beta chain) was recovered during a study of T cell changes during pregnancy in multiple sclerosis. Only in-frame clones appear in the TCRdb table, and some are missing; sequencing was by immunoSEQ multiplex PCR. This table has about 75,000 clones, more than 80% appearing once. This CDR3 contains 14 residues. The clonotype was recovered from a female donor in good health, enrolled as a control in a pregnancy study. Sequencing was performed on peripheral blood, taken in the first trimester of pregnancy. The genes are TRBV21-1 and TRBJ2-7; the DNA was not used to check the table's D call, TRBD1. TRBV21-1 is deemed a pseudogene. The chain's CDR3 is CASTSRRGIYEQYF. The CDR3 DNA is TGTGCCAGCACTTCTCGAAGGGGCATCTACGAGCAGTACTTC.